A selection of T cell receptor beta chains follows, all from one sample in a study. One entry per CDR3 protein, called by TCRdb with MiXCR from the 5' RACE reads. The table has about 59,000 distinct CDR3 sequences, less than 25% seen once; the top ten hold 2.5% to 4%. The sample comprised tumor-infiltrating Tregs sorted from the breast tumor. These receptors all come from a female donor with breast cancer. The CDR3 runs from the conserved cysteine through the conserved F or W. D genes are given only for firm matches. A clone size is listed for some rows: how often the clone was seen (once, few, many), or a class if it is expanded.

v_call	cdr3_length	d_call	clone_size	j_call	cdr3_nt	cdr3_aa
TRBV28	17	TRBD1	few	TRBJ2-4	TGTGCCAGCAGACCCCGCCAGGGGGCCGGGGCCAAAAACATTCAGTACTTC	CASRPRQGAGAKNIQYF
TRBV5-1	15	NA	few	TRBJ2-7	TGCGCCAGCAGCCCGCGAGGGGTTACACCCTACGAGCAGTACTTC	CASSPRGVTPYEQYF
TRBV7-9	12	NA	few	TRBJ2-1	TGTGCCAGCAGCTCCCCGTTTGGTGAGCAGTTCTTC	CASSSPFGEQFF
TRBV28	14	NA	few	TRBJ1-6	TGTGCCAGCAGTTTAGACCCCTATAATTCACCCCTCCACTTT	CASSLDPYNSPLHF
TRBV29-1	13	TRBD1	many	TRBJ1-1	TGCAGCGTTGCCGACAGGGGCTACACTGAAGCTTTCTTT	CSVADRGYTEAFF
TRBV18	14	TRBD1	NA	TRBJ2-7	TGTGCCAGCTCCGGTAAAGGGGGCACCGGGGAGCAGTACTTC	CASSGKGGTGEQYF
TRBV12-3/TRBV12-4	14	TRBD1	many	TRBJ1-6	TGTGCCAGCAGTACCGGGACAGCAAATTCACCCCTCCACTTT	CASSTGTANSPLHF
TRBV7-9	15	TRBD1	few	TRBJ2-3	TGTGCCAGCAGCCCAACACAAGGGACAGGGGGTACGCAGTATTTT	CASSPTQGTGGTQYF
TRBV5-1	15	TRBD2	few	TRBJ2-7	TGCGCCAGCAGCTTGGCTAGCGGGGTCTCCTACGAGCAGTACTTC	CASSLASGVSYEQYF
TRBV2	15	NA	few	TRBJ1-5	TGTGCCAGCAGTGTTAAGGGCTATAGCAATCAGCCCCAGCATTTT	CASSVKGYSNQPQHF
TRBV20-1	14	TRBD2	few	TRBJ2-7	TGCAGTGCTAGAGGGACTAGCGGAACCTACGAGCAGTACTTC	CSARGTSGTYEQYF
TRBV7-2	16	TRBD1	NA	TRBJ1-5	TGTGCCAGCAGCCCCCAGACAGGGACCAGGGAGCAGCCCCAGCTTTTT	CASSPQTGTREQPQLF
TRBV6-1	17	TRBD1	NA	TRBJ1-6	TGTGCCAGCATTCTAACGGCGGGACAGGGGAGAAATTCACCCCTCCACTTT	CASILTAGQGRNSPLHF
TRBV20-1	14	NA	once	TRBJ2-7	TGCAGTGCTAGAGGGGGCGGGCCCGGCTACGAGCAGTACTTC	CSARGGGPGYEQYF
TRBV9	16	TRBD1	NA	TRBJ2-3	TGTGCCAGCAGCGTCCGACAGGGAGAAAACACAGATACGCAGTATTTT	CASSVRQGENTDTQYF
TRBV15	19	NA	NA	TRBJ1-1	TGTGCCACCAGCACTCACCTGGAGGATTTGGCAGGTGTGAACACTGAAGCTTTCTTT	CATSTHLEDLAGVNTEAFF
TRBV29-1	16	NA	NA	TRBJ2-6	TGCAGCGTTGTCTCCCTAGACGACTCTGGGGCCAACGTCCTGACTTTC	CSVVSLDDSGANVLTF
TRBV5-1	14	NA	few	TRBJ1-4	TGCGCCAGCAGCTTGGAAACAACTAATGAAAAACTGTTTTTT	CASSLETTNEKLFF
TRBV7-9	14	NA	few	TRBJ1-2	TGTGCCAGCAGCCCGGGGGCAGGGAACTATGGCTACACCTTC	CASSPGAGNYGYTF